This record looks at one T cell receptor (beta chain) sequence and its context. Its cognate antigen is unknown. This specimen belongs to a study of response to subunit inactivated influenza vaccine. Findings and limits, study-wide: The authors offered the suggestion that each seasonal influenza vaccination recruits few new T cells.

From the RT-PCR reads, TCRdb called clonotypes with MiXCR, one entry per CDR3 protein. Of 400,000 to 650,000 distinct CDR3 sequences in the sample, 6% to 9% were seen once. Germline V lookup: CDR1 DFQATT, CDR2 SNEGSKA (reference sequence). J lost 7 bases, V lost 5 bases, and 8 bases had no gene match. The CDR3 contains 13 residues. This TCR was sampled from a man in his fifties or sixties who received an inactivated influenza vaccine. The chain uses TRBV20-1 and TRBJ2-5, with 9 positions matching TRBD2. The material sequenced was PBMCs from blood, taken 23 months after vaccination. This CDR3 reads CSASRTSEATQYF. CDR3 DNA: TGCAGTGCTTCACGGACTAGCGAGGCGACCCAGTACTTC.